A selection of T cell receptor beta chains follows, all from one sample in a study of radiotherapy plus CTLA-4 blockade in lung cancer. Clones were read by immunoSEQ multiplex PCR, and TCRdb kept only the in-frame ones, dropping some. Of about 97,000 clones listed, 65% to 85% are singletons. The sample in question was peripheral blood, obtained from a patient treated with radiotherapy plus ipilimumab. The receptors derive from a human donor with non-small cell lung cancer who had a partial response to radiotherapy plus ipilimumab. Some clones in this sample may be carry-over from other donors' samples. Each CDR3 is given without its conserved first and last residue. Fields, in order: clone size, J gene, V gene, CDR3 protein. Clone size, where shown, is once, few, many, or a class for clones that have expanded.

size: .
J: TRBJ2-1
V: TRBV7-2
CDR3: ASSLRTGAIVNEQF

size: .
J: TRBJ2-5
V: TRBV4-3
CDR3: ASSQDMAAAQGETQY

size: .
J: TRBJ2-2
V: TRBV7-3
CDR3: ASSLGLGNTGELF

size: .
J: TRBJ2-7
V: TRBV5-6
CDR3: ASSSTSSSYEQY

size: .
J: TRBJ2-7
V: TRBV28
CDR3: ASSLRRDSPYEQY

size: .
J: TRBJ2-2
V: TRBV28
CDR3: ASSFPNSGELF

size: .
J: TRBJ1-4
V: TRBV4-2
CDR3: ASSQGQGVLEKLF

size: .
J: TRBJ2-7
V: TRBV5-1
CDR3: ASSGSPGTGTYEQY

size: .
J: TRBJ1-3
V: TRBV2
CDR3: ASSSGQGGNTIY

size: .
J: TRBJ2-1
V: TRBV19
CDR3: ASSIRQYNEQF

size: .
J: TRBJ1-2
V: TRBV19
CDR3: ASKLQGGGYGYT

size: .
J: TRBJ1-2
V: TRBV2
CDR3: ASSETDRVYYGYT

size: .
J: TRBJ2-5
V: TRBV5-4
CDR3: ASSLQTGVETQY

size: few
J: TRBJ1-2
V: TRBV28
CDR3: ASRSNRGVGGYT

size: .
J: TRBJ2-7
V: TRBV28
CDR3: ASSSAGQWSEQY

size: .
J: TRBJ2-1
V: TRBV27
CDR3: ASSLAVGSYNEQF

size: .
J: TRBJ1-5
V: TRBV2
CDR3: ASLREGGLGQPQH

size: .
J: TRBJ1-1
V: TRBV30
CDR3: AWSVLGGARTEAF

size: .
J: TRBJ2-2
V: TRBV9
CDR3: ASSVVPRGGELF

size: .
J: TRBJ1-6
V: TRBV28
CDR3: ASSPSTGYNSPLH

size: once
J: TRBJ1-1
V: TRBV9
CDR3: ASSVFPGGTEAF

size: .
J: TRBJ1-4
V: TRBV29-1
CDR3: SALQGINEKLF

size: .
J: .
V: TRBV5-4
CDR3: ASSLAGRAYEQY

size: .
J: TRBJ2-5
V: TRBV9
CDR3: ASSVQGRAQETQY

size: .
J: TRBJ2-3
V: TRBV7-2
CDR3: ASSPGLAGGRTQY

size: once
J: TRBJ2-5
V: TRBV19
CDR3: ASSGGQRFQETQY

size: few
J: TRBJ2-1
V: TRBV2
CDR3: ASSGRTSAFYNEQF

size: .
J: TRBJ1-4
V: TRBV6-5
CDR3: ASSYRPGEKLF

size: .
J: TRBJ2-1
V: TRBV27
CDR3: AISSGRGYNEQF

size: .
J: TRBJ2-2
V: TRBV28
CDR3: ASKGGRTGELF

size: .
J: TRBJ1-2
V: TRBV28
CDR3: ANSPPGVGRGYT

size: .
J: TRBJ2-6
V: TRBV7-3
CDR3: ASSLSRGANVLT

size: .
J: TRBJ2-7
V: TRBV7-2
CDR3: ASRAPSTYEQY

size: few
J: TRBJ1-4
V: TRBV6-5
CDR3: ASSRDGQRQKLF

size: .
J: TRBJ1-5
V: TRBV19
CDR3: ASIDRGQGELGNQPQH

size: few
J: TRBJ1-1
V: TRBV5-5
CDR3: ASSLFGLPNTEAF

size: .
J: TRBJ2-2
V: TRBV4-1
CDR3: ASSQEGGGELF

size: .
J: TRBJ1-1
V: TRBV30
CDR3: AWGEGSTEAF

size: few
J: TRBJ2-7
V: TRBV7-2
CDR3: ASSLALAGGSYEQY

size: .
J: TRBJ2-1
V: TRBV7-9
CDR3: ASSLPPFTEAGPEQF

size: .
J: TRBJ1-1
V: TRBV7-9
CDR3: ASSLVGNTEAF

size: .
J: TRBJ2-7
V: TRBV15
CDR3: ATSRDRLYEQY

size: few
J: TRBJ2-7
V: TRBV11-2
CDR3: ASTPLQTGNSYEQY

size: .
J: TRBJ2-3
V: TRBV15
CDR3: ATSARGSTDTQY

size: .
J: TRBJ2-3
V: TRBV28
CDR3: ASSLIQDTQY

size: .
J: TRBJ2-1
V: TRBV29-1
CDR3: SKAGTGGEQF

size: .
J: TRBJ2-2
V: TRBV15
CDR3: ATSRDISGLAGAPGTGELF

size: .
J: TRBJ1-1
V: TRBV11-3
CDR3: ASSRPDRGPRLNTEAF

size: .
J: TRBJ2-7
V: TRBV28
CDR3: ASIPLGGVGYEQY

size: .
J: TRBJ2-7
V: TRBV18
CDR3: ASSRSGTGDYEQY

size: .
J: TRBJ1-6
V: TRBV6-6
CDR3: ASSYSQAYYNSPLH

size: .
J: TRBJ1-2
V: TRBV28
CDR3: ASSLLSREGYGYT

size: .
J: TRBJ1-1
V: TRBV7-2
CDR3: ASSPGTGVNTEAF